This T cell receptor (beta chain) was retrieved from a study of cytomegalovirus exposure and HLA in healthy donors. Notes on the study in general: Analysis performed later found under 20,000 TCR beta sequences associated with HLA alleles at 0.05 false discovery rate. It was 150 to 200 TCR beta chains that were listed as cytomegalovirus-associated.

With respect to this clone: Its cognate antigen is unknown.

In the PCR, 60 Vbeta and 13 Jbeta primers were used. As handled by the study authors: Roughly 10 million shared chains were among around 80 million unique TCR beta chains counted in a later analysis. Repertoires were generated with immunoSEQ multiplex PCR, while TCRdb's copy carries only in-frame clones and drops some. The D gene and trimming were derived from the DNA, and the V and J assignments and clone size from that table. Of some 200,000 clones detected, roughly 68% appear once; the ten largest clones hold over 1.5%. The material sequenced was PBMCs. This sequence was found in a woman aged 25 to 39 in good health and CMV-seronegative.

The CDR3 region has the DNA TGTGCCAGCAGCGAATCTCCAGGACAGCTAGTCAATGAGCAGTTCTTC. The encoded protein is CASSESPGQLVNEQFF. The chain uses TRBV9 and TRBJ2-1; D is possibly TRBD1 (6 bases). V was clipped by 3 bases and J by 6 bases, with 19 bases between them. Germline V gene lookup returns CDR1 SGDLS and CDR2 YYNGEE. This CDR3 has 16 residues.